The rows below give T cell receptor beta chains drawn from one sample of a study of cytomegalovirus exposure and HLA in healthy donors. Sequencing used immunoSEQ multiplex PCR; TCRdb keeps in-frame clones, though not all of them. Seen here are 130,000 to 150,000 clones, about 91% observed once, and the top ten hold roughly 4.8%. Sequences were obtained from PBMCs. The source of these receptors is a young man in good health and CMV-seropositive. The CDR3 runs from the conserved cysteine through the conserved F or W. The D gene is left open where the match is weak. The listing skips clone size in some rows; elsewhere it reads once, few, many or a size class.

d_gene	abundance	v_gene	j_gene	CDR3nt	CDR3aa
TRBD1	NA	TRBV25-1	TRBJ1-5	TGTGCCAGCAGGACAGGGAGTCAGCCCCAGCATTTT	CASRTGSQPQHF
NA	NA	TRBV2	TRBJ1-5	TGTGCCAGCGGCGGTTGGGGGGATCAGCCCCAGCATTTT	CASGGWGDQPQHF
TRBD1	NA	TRBV30	TRBJ1-4	TGTGCCTGGAGAACTAAGACAGGGTGGGGTGAAAAACTGTTTTTT	CAWRTKTGWGEKLFF
NA	NA	TRBV6-1	TRBJ2-7	TGTGCCAGCAGTGAAGAATATACTCGGGAGCAGTACTTC	CASSEEYTREQYF
NA	NA	TRBV4-1	TRBJ1-1	TGCGCCAGCAGCCAAGGGACGGACATGAACACTGAAGCTTTCTTT	CASSQGTDMNTEAFF
NA	NA	TRBV14	TRBJ1-2	TGTGCCAGCAGCCAAGATTCCGGCTATGGCTACACCTTC	CASSQDSGYGYTF
NA	NA	TRBV28	TRBJ1-5	TGTGCCAGCAGTTTTGCTGGGGCTAGCAATCAGCCCCAGCATTTT	CASSFAGASNQPQHF
TRBD1	NA	TRBV4-1	TRBJ2-7	TGCGCCAGCAGCCGAGAGGGGACAGGGGTAGCGCGCGAGCAGTACTTC	CASSREGTGVAREQYF
TRBD1	NA	TRBV29-1	TRBJ2-1	TGCAGCGTTGGTCCCCAGGGGGCTTTGCAGTTCTTC	CSVGPQGALQFF
NA	NA	TRBV7-6	TRBJ1-6	TGTGCCAGCAGCTTAGAAGTTAGAACGGTTAATTCACCCCTCCACTTT	CASSLEVRTVNSPLHF
TRBD1	NA	TRBV27	TRBJ2-2	TGTGCCAGCAGTCGACAGGGATATACCGGGGAGCTGTTTTTT	CASSRQGYTGELFF
NA	NA	TRBV6-1	TRBJ1-3	TGTGCCTTCCGATCGAGCTCTGGAAACACCATATATTTT	CAFRSSSGNTIYF
TRBD2	NA	TRBV9	TRBJ2-1	TGTGCCAGCAGCACTAGCGGGAGAGCCCACAATGAGCAGTTCTTC	CASSTSGRAHNEQFF
TRBD2	NA	TRBV2	TRBJ2-5	TGTGCCACCCAGGGAGCGGGGGCCCAAGAGACCCAGTACTTC	CATQGAGAQETQYF
TRBD1	NA	TRBV5-1	TRBJ2-5	TGCGCCAGCAGCACTGGACAGGGGGAGACCCAGTACTTC	CASSTGQGETQYF
TRBD2	NA	TRBV6-4	TRBJ2-2	TGTGCCAGCAGTCCTCTAGCGGGGGGAACCGGGGAGCTGTTTTTT	CASSPLAGGTGELFF
NA	NA	TRBV30	TRBJ1-5	TGTGCCTGGAGTTCGGACAGTAATCAGCCCCAGCATTTT	CAWSSDSNQPQHF
NA	NA	TRBV30	TRBJ1-1	TGTGCCTGGAGTCGGACAGCGATTGAAGCTTTCTTT	CAWSRTAIEAFF
NA	NA	TRBV6-1	TRBJ2-7	TGTGCCAGCAGTGAAAGAGGAATCGAGCAGTACTTC	CASSERGIEQYF
TRBD2	NA	TRBV5-6	TRBJ2-5	TGTGCCAGCAGCCGGACTAGCTGGGAGACCCAGTACTTC	CASSRTSWETQYF
TRBD1	NA	TRBV29-1	TRBJ1-2	TGCAGCGGTGGCAGGGACAGTCCGGGGGGCTACACCTTC	CSGGRDSPGGYTF
NA	NA	TRBV6-5	TRBJ2-1	TGTGCCAGCAGTGCCCGAAGTCTATCTAATGAGCAGTTCTTC	CASSARSLSNEQFF
TRBD1	NA	TRBV19	TRBJ1-1	TGTGCCAGTAGTCTTAATCCACAGGGGAGAGACACTGAAGCTTTCTTT	CASSLNPQGRDTEAFF
TRBD2	NA	TRBV4-2	TRBJ2-3	TGTGCCAGCAGCCAACTCGGGACTAGCGGGCGAGATACGCAGTATTTT	CASSQLGTSGRDTQYF
TRBD1	NA	TRBV29-1	TRBJ2-1	TGCAGCGTTCAAGGGCCGGGACAGGGGAGGGGTGAGCAGTTCTTC	CSVQGPGQGRGEQFF
NA	NA	TRBV28	TRBJ2-3	TGTGCCAGCAGTTTATTTACGGGAACAACTAGCACAGATACGCAGTATTTT	CASSLFTGTTSTDTQYF
TRBD1	NA	TRBV5-1	TRBJ2-7	TGCGCCAGCAGCGGAGGGACAGGCTTTGACTACGAGCAGTACTTC	CASSGGTGFDYEQYF
TRBD1	NA	TRBV5-4	TRBJ1-2	TGTGCCAGCAGAAATATAGGAGGACAGGGGATCCCAGATACTAACTATGGCTACACCTTC	CASRNIGGQGIPDTNYGYTF
TRBD1	NA	TRBV6-5	TRBJ1-5	TGTGCCAGCAGGTCAACAGGGGTTGGCAATCAGCCCCAGCATTTT	CASRSTGVGNQPQHF
NA	once	TRBV30	TRBJ2-5	TGTGCCTGGACCCCCAGGGGGGCGGGATTGTCGGAGACCCAGTACTTC	CAWTPRGAGLSETQYF
NA	NA	TRBV6-6	TRBJ2-1	TGTGCCAGCAGAGCCCGGGGGGCAGACAATGAGCAGTTCTTC	CASRARGADNEQFF
TRBD1	NA	TRBV6-5	TRBJ2-7	TGTGCCAGCAGTGCCTCAGGGGGCAGCGAGCAGTACTTC	CASSASGGSEQYF
NA	few	TRBV6-1	TRBJ1-5	TGTGCCAGCAGTGATCCGGGAGGCAATCAGCCCCAGCATTTT	CASSDPGGNQPQHF
NA	NA	TRBV4-1	TRBJ1-1	TGCGCCAGCGGTCAATCGGGTATCACTGAAGCTTTCTTT	CASGQSGITEAFF
TRBD2	NA	TRBV7-6	TRBJ2-3	TGTGCCAGCAGCTTAATGGGGCTAGCGGGGGGAACAGATACGCAGTATTTT	CASSLMGLAGGTDTQYF
NA	NA	TRBV4-1	TRBJ1-4	TGCGCCAGCAGCCTTCAAGGGACAAGCGATGAAAAACTGTTTTTT	CASSLQGTSDEKLFF
TRBD2	NA	TRBV5-1	TRBJ2-3	TGCGCCAGCAGCTTGCCTAGCGGGGGGGGCGATACGCAGTATTTT	CASSLPSGGGDTQYF
NA	NA	TRBV9	TRBJ2-7	TGTGCCAGCAGCGTAGAGTCCTTCATGGGAGGCGAGCAGTACTTC	CASSVESFMGGEQYF
NA	NA	TRBV14	TRBJ1-3	TGTGCCAGCAGCAGTCCCTTGACAGTCTCTGGAAACACCATATATTTT	CASSSPLTVSGNTIYF
NA	NA	TRBV29-1	TRBJ2-6	TGCAGCGTTGCCGGGTCAACTGGGGCCAACGTCCTGACTTTC	CSVAGSTGANVLTF
NA	NA	TRBV11-1	TRBJ2-3	TGTGCCAGCAGCTTCCGGGGGGCCCCTACGCAGTATTTT	CASSFRGAPTQYF
TRBD1	NA	TRBV27	TRBJ2-7	TGTGCCAGCAGTTTAAGACAGGGCTCCTACGAGCAGTACTTC	CASSLRQGSYEQYF
TRBD2	NA	TRBV4-1	TRBJ2-1	TGCGCCAGCAGCCGACTAGCCGGGACCTCCGACCGTGAGCAGTTCTTC	CASSRLAGTSDREQFF
NA	NA	TRBV7-8	TRBJ2-7	TGTGCCAGCAGCCCCATGCGCGCGGCTAACTACGAGCAGTACTTC	CASSPMRAANYEQYF
NA	NA	TRBV30	TRBJ1-1	TGTGCCTGTCGAAATACCGGGAACACTGAAGCTTTCTTT	CACRNTGNTEAFF
NA	NA	TRBV9	TRBJ2-3	TGTGCCAGCAGCGTAGCTGATAACGGGGGCACAGATACGCAGTATTTT	CASSVADNGGTDTQYF
TRBD1	NA	TRBV5-6	TRBJ1-6	TGTGCCAGCAGCTTGTGGACAGGGGCTGACTCACCCCTCCACTTT	CASSLWTGADSPLHF
NA	NA	TRBV2	TRBJ1-2	TGTGCCAGCAGTGAAAGGTGGGCAGCTTCAACTAACTATGGCTACACCTTC	CASSERWAASTNYGYTF
NA	NA	TRBV28	TRBJ1-3	TGTGCCAGCAGTTTATCAGGCGGGACCCTTGGAAACACCATATATTTT	CASSLSGGTLGNTIYF